Listed below are T cell receptor beta chains from one sample, sequenced in a study of cytomegalovirus exposure and HLA in healthy donors. Assay used: immunoSEQ multiplex PCR; TCRdb lists only in-frame clones, some missing. The sample includes under 200,000 clones, approximately 86% of them seen just once. Sequencing was carried out using PBMCs. These receptors all come from a woman younger than 35 in good health and CMV-seronegative. Each CDR3 is given with its conserved first and last residue. Each record gives: J gene, clone size, D gene, V gene, CDR3 protein, CDR3 DNA. D genes are given only for firm matches. Only part of the rows carry a size: once, few, many, or a class if the clone is expanded.

J: TRBJ1-5
size: few
D: NA
V: TRBV18
CDR3: CASSPGANQPQHF
DNA: TGTGCCAGCTCACCGGGAGCTAATCAGCCCCAGCATTTT

J: TRBJ1-2
size: NA
D: NA
V: TRBV6-5
CDR3: CASSPREGPIYGYTF
DNA: TGTGCCAGCAGCCCCCGAGAGGGTCCCATCTATGGCTACACCTTC

J: TRBJ1-4
size: NA
D: NA
V: TRBV27
CDR3: CASSPPGFRNEKLFF
DNA: TGTGCCAGCAGTCCCCCGGGATTCCGAAATGAAAAACTGTTTTTT

J: TRBJ1-1
size: NA
D: NA
V: TRBV6-5
CDR3: CASSYWGTNTEAFF
DNA: TGTGCCAGCAGTTACTGGGGCACGAACACTGAAGCTTTCTTT

J: TRBJ1-1
size: NA
D: TRBD1
V: TRBV27
CDR3: CASSRDRSMNTEAFF
DNA: TGTGCCAGCAGCCGGGACAGGTCGATGAACACTGAAGCTTTCTTT

J: TRBJ1-5
size: NA
D: TRBD1
V: TRBV10-3
CDR3: CAIRTGQGNQPQHF
DNA: TGTGCCATCCGAACGGGACAGGGCAATCAGCCCCAGCATTTT

J: TRBJ2-7
size: NA
D: NA
V: TRBV7-2
CDR3: CASSSHYEQYF
DNA: TGTGCCAGCAGCAGCCATTACGAGCAGTACTTC

J: TRBJ1-5
size: NA
D: TRBD1
V: TRBV27
CDR3: CASSQTGVTFSNQPQHF
DNA: TGTGCCAGCAGTCAGACAGGGGTCACATTTAGCAATCAGCCCCAGCATTTT

J: TRBJ1-1
size: NA
D: NA
V: TRBV5-6
CDR3: CASSRTANTEAFF
DNA: TGTGCCAGCAGTAGGACAGCGAACACTGAAGCTTTCTTT

J: TRBJ1-5
size: NA
D: NA
V: TRBV2
CDR3: CASSGLYSNQPQHF
DNA: TGTGCCAGCAGTGGACTCTATAGCAATCAGCCCCAGCATTTT

J: TRBJ2-7
size: NA
D: TRBD2
V: TRBV4-3
CDR3: CASSQVASGPYEQYF
DNA: TGCGCCAGCAGCCAAGTCGCTAGCGGACCCTACGAGCAGTACTTC

J: TRBJ1-5
size: NA
D: NA
V: TRBV19
CDR3: CASRPGGQPQHF
DNA: TGTGCCAGTAGACCGGGGGGACAGCCCCAGCATTTT

J: TRBJ1-1
size: many
D: TRBD1
V: TRBV10-1
CDR3: CASRQGSNTEAFF
DNA: TGCGCCAGCCGACAGGGAAGCAACACTGAAGCTTTCTTT

J: TRBJ1-4
size: once
D: NA
V: TRBV15
CDR3: CATSRDLRGYNEKLFF
DNA: TGTGCCACCAGCAGAGATCTCAGGGGATATAATGAAAAACTGTTTTTT

J: TRBJ1-1
size: NA
D: NA
V: TRBV7-2
CDR3: CASSLGSGMNTEAFF
DNA: TGTGCCAGCAGCTTGGGGAGCGGCATGAACACTGAAGCTTTCTTT

J: TRBJ2-7
size: NA
D: TRBD2
V: TRBV27
CDR3: CASSPFLAGELYEQYF
DNA: TGTGCCAGCAGTCCCTTTCTAGCGGGAGAGCTCTACGAGCAGTACTTC

J: TRBJ1-1
size: NA
D: NA
V: TRBV5-1
CDR3: CASSLVAQGGVNTEAFF
DNA: TGCGCCAGCAGCTTGGTAGCTCAGGGAGGGGTGAACACTGAAGCTTTCTTT

J: TRBJ2-7
size: NA
D: TRBD1
V: TRBV6-5
CDR3: CASSLSRGQDEQYF
DNA: TGTGCCAGCAGTCTGAGCAGGGGGCAAGACGAGCAGTACTTC

J: TRBJ2-1
size: NA
D: TRBD2
V: TRBV7-9
CDR3: CASSFRAGVRSGNEQFF
DNA: TGTGCCAGCAGCTTCAGAGCGGGAGTCCGGAGTGGGAATGAGCAGTTCTTC

J: TRBJ2-3
size: NA
D: NA
V: TRBV9
CDR3: CASSVETADTQYF
DNA: TGTGCCAGCAGCGTAGAAACCGCGGATACGCAGTATTTT